Given below is one T cell receptor (beta chain) in context. Its antigen is unidentified. A read error may account for a junction end that differs from germline. This entry comes from a study of tumor-infiltrating lymphocytes in primary liver carcinoma. A constant-region primer served to make TCR beta cDNA from about 500 ng total RNA. Libraries for TCR beta were built through three nested multiplex PCR rounds, which together made up a slightly modified ARM-PCR procedure. With TRBV1-TRBV30 forward primers and a C-beta reverse primer, the first two PCR rounds were run for approximately 10 cycles each. TCRdb analysed the multiplex PCR reads with MiXCR anew, one entry per CDR3 protein. The data contain fewer than 75,000 distinct CDR3 sequences, about 71% of them singletons. General observations from the study: When set against blood, tumors had a significantly higher top-250-clone fraction (p = 0.039). All five tumor regions shared only about 7.5-24% of top clones.

Co-extraction of both nucleic acids (RNA and DNA) used about 18-31 mg of unsorted bulk tissue. These patients lived with chronic HBV infection and had never been treated. Over 80% of the cells were viable tumor cells in every tumor sample. The CDR3 covers 15 residues. The germline CDR1 and CDR2 sequences are MNHNS and SASEGT. The material sequenced was liver tumor tissue from sampling region 4. Noted subset: tumor region T4, right-lateral pole. The gene calls are TRBV6-1 and TRBJ1-5; TRBD1 aligns across 7 bases. The sequence was obtained from a man aged 35 to 55 with primary liver carcinoma and hepatitis B virus infection. The CDR3 sequence is CAISVTGAFKQPQHF. CDR3 DNA sequence: TGTGCCATCAGTGTCACAGGGGCCTTCAAACAGCCCCAGCATTTT.